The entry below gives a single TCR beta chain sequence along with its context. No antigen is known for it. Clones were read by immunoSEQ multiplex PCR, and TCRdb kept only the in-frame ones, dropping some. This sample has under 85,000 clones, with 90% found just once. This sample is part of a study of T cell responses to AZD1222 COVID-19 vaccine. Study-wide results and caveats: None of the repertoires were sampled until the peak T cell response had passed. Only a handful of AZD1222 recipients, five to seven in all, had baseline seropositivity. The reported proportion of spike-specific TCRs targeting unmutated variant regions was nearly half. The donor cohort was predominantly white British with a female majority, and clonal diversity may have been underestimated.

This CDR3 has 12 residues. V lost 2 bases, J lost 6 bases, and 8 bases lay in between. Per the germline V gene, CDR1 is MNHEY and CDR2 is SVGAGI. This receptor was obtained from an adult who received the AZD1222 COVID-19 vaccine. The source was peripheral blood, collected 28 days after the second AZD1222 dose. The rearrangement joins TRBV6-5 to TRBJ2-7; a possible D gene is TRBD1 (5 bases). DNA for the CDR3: TGTGCCAGCAGTTACGCAGGGCCCGAGCAGTACTTC. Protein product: CASSYAGPEQYF.